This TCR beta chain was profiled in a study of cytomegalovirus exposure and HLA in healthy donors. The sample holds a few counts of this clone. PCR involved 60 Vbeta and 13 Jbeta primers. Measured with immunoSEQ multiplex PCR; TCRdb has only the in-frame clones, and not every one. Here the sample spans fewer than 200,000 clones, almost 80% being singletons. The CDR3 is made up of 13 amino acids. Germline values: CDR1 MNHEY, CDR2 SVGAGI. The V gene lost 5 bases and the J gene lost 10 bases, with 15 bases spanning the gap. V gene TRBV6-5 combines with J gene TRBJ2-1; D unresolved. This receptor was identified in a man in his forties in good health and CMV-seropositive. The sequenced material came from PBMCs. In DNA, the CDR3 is TGTGCCAGCAGTGGAGACTCGTCGAGAGAGCAGTTCTTC. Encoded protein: CASSGDSSREQFF.